Listed here are 24 T cell receptor beta chains from one sample, sequenced in a study of cytomegalovirus exposure and HLA in healthy donors. Some clones are missing from TCRdb's copy, which holds only in-frame ones; the method was immunoSEQ multiplex PCR. The sample contains 160,000 or so clones, roughly 86% of which appear only once. Sequenced sample: PBMCs. These receptors all stem from a man aged 18 to 30 in good health and CMV-seropositive.

The chain links TRBV9 to TRBJ2-7; TRBD2 agrees at 7 bases. J gave up 0 bases and V 0 bases, and 3 bases lay outside the gene matches. CDR1 is SGDLS and CDR2 is YYNGEE in the germline V gene. This CDR3 contains 15 residues. The CDR3 here is CASSVDGGSSYEQYF. The CDR3 region has the DNA TGTGCCAGCAGCGTAGATGGCGGGAGCTCCTACGAGCAGTACTTC.

The genes are TRBV21-1 and TRBJ1-5; the table assigns TRBD1, which was not confirmed against the DNA. TRBV21-1 is flagged as a pseudogene. This CDR3 region has 17 residues. CDR3 nucleotide sequence: TGTGCCAGCACACTGTCACAGGGGGCCTTAAGCAATCAGCCCCAGCATTTT. It codes for CASTLSQGALSNQPQHF.

The V and J genes are TRBV7-9 and TRBJ1-5, with D possibly matching TRBD1 (6 bases). Germline lookup yields CDR1 SEHNR and CDR2 FQNEAQ (reference sequence). The CDR3 covers 15 residues. V lost 0 bases and J lost 6, with 12 bases in between. CDR3 loop: CASSLAGGEGQPQHF. The CDR3 DNA reads TGTGCCAGCAGCTTAGCAGGGGGGGAAGGTCAGCCCCAGCATTTT.

This sequence joins TRBV4-1 and TRBJ2-7; 7 bases align to TRBD1. The ends lost 3 bases at V and 4 bases at J; junction bases unmatched: 9. Looked up from germline, CDR1 is MGHRA and CDR2 is YSYEKL. The CDR3 is 15 residues long. DNA of the CDR3: TGCGCCAGCAGCCAGCCGGGACAGATCTTTTACGAGCAGTACTTC. It translates to CASSQPGQIFYEQYF.

The chain links TRBV4-1 to TRBJ2-3; TRBD2 aligns across 9 bases. V lost 3 bases, J lost 4 bases, and 8 bases stayed unmatched. This CDR3 contains 16 residues. Germline V gene sequence: CDR1 MGHRA, CDR2 YSYEKL. The CDR3 DNA reads as TGCGCCAGCAGCCAGGACCCGTTAGCGGGAGCAGATACGCAGTATTTT. It encodes CASSQDPLAGADTQYF.

This chain uses TRBV11-2 with TRBJ1-1; D unresolved. The CDR3 totals 17 residues. The germline CDR1 and CDR2 sequences are SGHAT and FQNNGV. V dropped 3 bases and J dropped 1 base, with 18 bases sitting between them. The CDR3: CASSFVIWQRANTEAFF. For the CDR3, the DNA is TGTGCCAGCAGCTTCGTCATTTGGCAGAGGGCGAACACTGAAGCTTTCTTT.

This chain connects TRBV5-1 to TRBJ2-3; possible D gene TRBD1, 5 bases. The CDR3 covers 13 residues. V was trimmed by 0 bases and J by 5 bases, leaving 7 bases between them. CDR1 SGHRS and CDR2 YFSETQ come from the germline V gene. The chain's CDR3 is CASSLDGQDTQYF. CDR3 DNA: TGCGCCAGCAGCTTGGACGGACAAGATACGCAGTATTTT. Complete variable domain (other parts from reference TRBV5-1 and TRBJ2-3): KAGVTQTPRYLIKTRGQQVTLSCSPISGHRSVSWYQQTPGQGLQFLFEYFSETQRNKGNFPGRFSGRQFSNSRSEMNVSTLELGDSALYLCASSLDGQDTQYFGPGTRLTVL.

This chain joins TRBV11-2 and TRBJ1-5, with 10 bases lining up with TRBD1. V trimming: 1 base; J trimming: 7 bases; junction bases outside the gene matches: 4. Germline V gene lookup returns CDR1 SGHAT and CDR2 FQNNGV. The CDR3 is 15 amino acids. The CDR3 loop reads CASSLGQGAGQPQHF. CDR3 sequence (DNA): TGTGCCAGCAGCTTAGGACAGGGGGCAGGGCAGCCCCAGCATTTT.

The chain has TRBV7-2 and TRBJ1-1; tentative D call: TRBD1 (6 bases). The CDR3 totals 16 residues. V lost 6 bases and J lost 0, with 17 bases in between. Germline CDR1 SGHTA, CDR2 FQGNSA. The CDR3 region is CASSTPRGYMNTEAFF. CDR3 coding DNA: TGTGCCAGCAGTACACCCAGGGGTTATATGAACACTGAAGCTTTCTTT.

The J gene is TRBJ2-7, the V gene TRBV13; TRBD1 matches at 8 bases. Per germline, CDR1 PRHDT and CDR2 FYEKMQ (reference sequence). V lost 5 bases and J lost 6; bases outside the gene matches: 9. The CDR3 consists of 14 residues. CDR3 nucleotide sequence: TGTGCCAGCAGCATGCGCCGGACAGGGATCGAGCAGTACTTC. It yields the protein CASSMRRTGIEQYF. Supplemented by reference TRBV13 and TRBJ2-7, the full variable domain reads AAGVIQSPRHLIKEKRETATLKCYPIPRHDTVYWYQQGPGQDPQFLISFYEKMQSDKGSIPDRFSAQQFSDYHSELNMSSLELGDSALYFCASSMRRTGIEQYFGPGTRLTVT.

This clone was counted only a few times. The chain employs TRBV28 and TRBJ2-7; D is ambiguous. V gave up 6 bases and J gave up 7 bases, with 7 bases separating them. The CDR3 runs 10 residues. The germline V gene has CDR1 MDHEN and CDR2 SYDVKM. As DNA, the CDR3 is TGTGCCAGCAGAGCCGAGGAGCAGTACTTC. Translating it yields CASRAEEQYF. Full variable domain (remainder filled in from reference TRBV28 and TRBJ2-7): DVKVTQSSRYLVKRTGEKVFLECVQDMDHENMFWYRQDPGLGLRLIYFSYDVKMKEKGDIPEGYSVSREKKERFSLILESASTNQTSMYLCASRAEEQYFGPGTRLTVT.

V and J are TRBV5-6 and TRBJ2-7, with D perhaps TRBD2 (5 bases). V lost 1 base and J lost 4, with 9 bases in between. Germline CDR1 reads SGHDT; CDR2 reads YYEEEE. The CDR3 is 13 residues long. The CDR3 protein is CASSLLARYEQYF. The CDR3 DNA sequence: TGTGCCAGCAGCTTGTTAGCGCGTTACGAGCAGTACTTC.

The chain couples TRBV11-2 to TRBJ2-1; 11 bases are shared with TRBD2. The CDR3 is 15 residues long. Germline CDR1 is SGHAT and CDR2 is FQNNGV. The V segment lost 5 bases and the J segment 9 bases; nucleotides outside the gene matches: 9. CDR3 region: CASSPPGLADSEQFF. The DNA of the CDR3 is TGTGCCAGCAGCCCGCCGGGACTAGCGGACAGTGAGCAGTTCTTC.

The V call is TRBV27, the J call TRBJ1-5; tentatively, D is TRBD1 (6 bases). This CDR3 region has 15 residues. The germline V gene has CDR1 MNHEY and CDR2 SMNVEV (reference sequence). Trimming cost V 7 bases and J 3 bases, with 16 bases left between them. As DNA, the CDR3 is TGTGCCAGCACCAAACAGGGAAGGGACAATCAGCCCCAGCATTTT. Translation: CASTKQGRDNQPQHF.

This clone was seen a handful of times. The gene calls are TRBV5-1 and TRBJ1-2; D may be TRBD1 (6 bases). CDR1 and CDR2 (germline): SGHRS, YFSETQ. The V gene lost 4 bases and the J gene lost 6 bases, with 13 bases spanning the gap. The CDR3 is made up of 13 amino acids. CDR3 in DNA: TGCGCCAGCAGCCCCCCGGGGGGCCATGGCTACACCTTC. Encoded protein: CASSPPGGHGYTF.

V is TRBV7-2 and J is TRBJ1-2; 7 bases match TRBD1. The CDR3 has 16 amino acids. Germline assignment: CDR1 SGHTA and CDR2 FQGNSA. V shed 5 bases and J 4 bases; nucleotides not matched to a gene: 13. CDR3 sequence (DNA): TGTGCCAGCAGCACAAGGGACAGAGCAACCCTCTATGGCTACACCTTC. Translating it yields CASSTRDRATLYGYTF. The entire variable domain, with the rest obtained from reference TRBV7-2 and TRBJ1-2, is as follows: GAGVSQSPSNKVTEKGKDVELRCDPISGHTALYWYRQSLGQGLEFLIYFQGNSAPDKSGLPSDRFSAERTGGSVSTLTIQRTQQEDSAVYLCASSTRDRATLYGYTFGSGTRLTVV.

A single count supports this clone. The chain joins TRBV4-2 to TRBJ2-1, with 7 bases fitting TRBD2. Germline V lookup: CDR1 LGHNA, CDR2 YNFKEQ. The CDR3 is made up of 16 amino acids. Germline trimming cut 2 bases from V and 5 bases from J; bases unmatched to any gene: 9. The CDR3 DNA reads as TGTGCCAGCAGCCAAAAAACGGGAGGAGGTAACAATGAGCAGTTCTTC. It translates to CASSQKTGGGNNEQFF.

The chain combines TRBV18 with TRBJ1-5, with D perhaps TRBD1 (5 bases). The CDR3 extends over 13 amino acids. V gave up 3 bases and J gave up 4 bases, with 7 bases separating them. Germline lookup yields CDR1 KGHSH and CDR2 LQKENI. The CDR3: CASSPTENQPQHF. The CDR3 coding sequence is TGTGCCAGCTCACCGACAGAGAATCAGCCCCAGCATTTT.

This rearrangement joins TRBV9 to TRBJ2-3, with TRBD1 matching over 9 bases. V shed 3 bases and J 2 bases; nucleotides not matched to a gene: 4. CDR3 length: 15 amino acids. Germline CDR1 SGDLS, CDR2 YYNGEE. CDR3 sequence reads: CASSGGQGVTDTQYF. For the CDR3, the DNA is TGTGCCAGCAGCGGGGGACAGGGAGTCACAGATACGCAGTATTTT.

The chain is built from TRBV30 and TRBJ1-3, with TRBD1 matching over 7 bases. This CDR3 has 15 residues. With 1 base clipped from V and 3 bases from J, the junction kept 6 bases outside the gene matches. CDR1 is GTSNPN, CDR2 SVGIG, per germline (reference sequence). The CDR3: CAWSDEGARGNTIYF. CDR3 in DNA: TGTGCCTGGAGTGATGAGGGGGCGCGTGGAAACACCATATATTTT.

DNA of the CDR3: TGCGCCAGCAGCCAAGAATTGAGCAATGAGCAGTTCTTC. Its protein product is CASSQELSNEQFF. The chain employs TRBV4-3 and TRBJ2-1; D not certain. The germline V gene encodes CDR1 LGHNA and CDR2 YSLEER. The CDR3 is 13 residues long. Trimming shortened V by 0 bases and J by 6 bases, and 6 bases separated the two germline ends.

The chain couples TRBV2 to TRBJ2-1; D is possibly TRBD2 (7 bases). With 9 bases removed from V and 11 bases from J, the gap between germline ends came to 17 bases. This CDR3 is 12 amino acids long. Germline-derived CDR1 and CDR2 are SNHLY and FYNNEI. The CDR3 sequence is CASKGGRGQQFF. The CDR3 DNA is TGTGCCAGTAAAGGGGGGAGGGGCCAGCAGTTCTTC.

This chain connects TRBV27 to TRBJ2-7; 10 nucleotides align to TRBD2. Unmatched junction bases numbered 6, after V lost 6 bases and J lost 4 bases. Germline-derived CDR1 and CDR2 are MNHEY and SMNVEV (reference sequence). The CDR3 length is 14 residues. This chain's CDR3 is CASSRTSGIYEQYF. The DNA of the CDR3 is TGTGCCAGCAGCCGTACTAGCGGGATTTACGAGCAGTACTTC.

A few counts support this clone. At one end the junction does not follow the germline gene, possibly because of a read error. This chain links TRBV6-4 with TRBJ2-7, with D perhaps matching TRBD2 (6 bases). The germline CDR1 and CDR2 sequences are MRHNA and SNTAGT. This CDR3 spans 15 amino acids. Here the CDR3 DNA reads TGTGCCAGCAGCGACTCCAGTGCGGGACCTTACGAGCAGTACTTC. This codes for CASSDSSAGPYEQYF.